This T cell receptor (beta chain) was recorded in a study of blood T cell repertoires in COVID-19 (dated by TCRdb to 2018 to 2021). About the full investigation: Samples from collaborators originated in the United States, Italy and Spain and spanned both the acute and convalescent phases of COVID-19. The prospective study material was composed of cDNA or gDNA derived from T cells, B-cell-depleted T cells, or PBMCs. The dataset comprised deeply sampled blood TCRbeta repertoires from subjects exposed to, actively infected with, or recovered from COVID-19. The repertoires were released in a freely available public database intended as a resource for research on the immune response to SARS-CoV-2. The samples were drawn from two sources: the first 160 participants of the ongoing ImmuneRACE study, and 1,200 or so subjects contributed by 6 global collaborators. A de-identified subject ID, COVID-19 status, age in years and sex were almost always included in the sample metadata. Where available, HLA class I and class II types were taken from metadata supplied by the sample provider and were not determined by assay-based typing. On the study overall, not on this receptor specifically: Clinical and demographic metadata were provided uncurated, with the amount varying by source and participant.

Collaborating institutions collected whole blood in K2EDTA tubes following their own protocols. For TCRbeta analysis, collaborators shipped samples in one of three forms: frozen whole blood, isolated PBMCs, or DNA extracted from either of those sample types. TCRbeta CDR3 regions were amplified from genomic DNA using the immunoSEQ Assay, a bias-controlled multiplex PCR. The paper's data handling went like this. The number of nucleated cells in each sample was estimated from the amplification of reference gene primers within the assay. Sequence reads were collapsed and filtered to measure the absolute abundance of every unique TCRbeta CDR3 rearrangement. Productive Simpson clonality was computed per sample as the square root of Simpson's diversity index over productive rearrangements. As stored in TCRdb, this immuneACCESS dataset retains in-frame rearrangements with V and J assigned. A fraction of the clones does not appear; measured against another copy, unresolved V genes explain less than half of the discrepancy, and the remainder lacks a known reason. That table is the source of V, J and clone size, and D and trimming were worked out from the DNA. The sample table holds approximately 90,000 clones, of which roughly 87% were seen once. More than 8% of the sample rests with the top ten.

Remarks on this clone: Its cognate antigen has yet to be identified. Base qualities are not at hand, and no much larger clone is one base apart.

Compared with germline, V lacks 4 bases and J lacks 6 bases; bases without a gene match: 5. The CDR3 runs 14 residues from the cysteine to the phenylalanine. The read is trimmed to its CDR3 DNA, 42 bases read in frame from base 1. Sequencing input: peripheral blood. The sequence is built from TRBV23-1 and TRBJ1-3; TRBD1 fits 8 bases in the junction. Being an ORF, TRBV23-1 has a function that is uncertain. This clonotype was obtained from a man aged 50 or older with acute or convalescent COVID-19. Here is the DNA: TGCGCCAGCAGTCTGCCGGGACAGGAAAACACCATATATTTT. It translates to CASSLPGQENTIYF.